The sequence of this TCR beta chain was determined in a study of T cell responses to AZD1222 COVID-19 vaccine. Study-level results: At baseline, just a handful of AZD1222 recipients tested seropositive. The sample set comprised mostly white British donors with more females, and clonal diversity was possibly underestimated. Without day 14 samples, only post-peak T cell repertoires were studied. There were vaccine-associated CD4 TCRs across spike, dominant at 160-218 and 743-854.

This clone was recorded once. Antigen specificity is unknown. Germline CDR1 and CDR2: MGHRA and YSYEKL. The CDR3 is made up of 15 amino acids. V shed 0 bases, J shed 7 bases, and the junction held 8 bases outside the gene matches. Using immunoSEQ multiplex PCR, the repertoire was profiled, and TCRdb retains in-frame clones only, with some absent. Here the sample spans 140,000 to 150,000 clones, about 91% being singletons. Sample: peripheral blood, taken on day 0 of AZD1222 vaccination. The chain carries TRBV4-1 and TRBJ1-2; TRBD1 aligns across 7 bases. This clonotype originated in an adult in good health. The CDR3 DNA follows: TGCGCCAGCAGCCAAGAACACAGACAGGGAGGTGGCTACACCTTC. This encodes CASSQEHRQGGGYTF.